These T cell receptor beta chains were read from a single sample in a study of blood T cell repertoires in COVID-19. The repertoire was sequenced with immunoSEQ multiplex PCR; TCRdb's copy has only in-frame clones and lacks some. Altogether approximately 150,000 clones are present, approximately 85% being singletons, with the ten largest covering about 5.6%. Source material: peripheral blood. The receptors come from a woman aged 45-65 years with COVID-19, enrolled during active disease. Each CDR3 is given with its conserved first and last residue. D genes are given only for firm matches. Clone size is shown for a subset of rows, as once, few, many or a class of expanded clone.

clone_size d_call j_call v_call cdr3_nt cdr3_aa
. TRBD1 TRBJ1-6 TRBV5-5 TGTGCCAGCAGCTTGAGACAGGGGTTGCGGAATTCACCCCTCCACTTT CASSLRQGLRNSPLHF
. TRBD2 TRBJ2-5 TRBV10-3 TGTGCCATCAGTGAAATGAGAACTAGCGGGGGAGAGACCCAGTACTTC CAISEMRTSGGETQYF
. TRBD2 TRBJ2-2 TRBV2 TGTGCCAGATCGGGACTAGCGGGGGGCGGGGAGCTGTTTTTT CARSGLAGGGELFF
. TRBD1 TRBJ2-1 TRBV4-1 TGCGCCAGCAGCCAAGACTCCGGGACAGGGCGTTCCTACAATGAGCAGTTCTTC CASSQDSGTGRSYNEQFF
few TRBD2 TRBJ2-7 TRBV5-4 TGTGCCAGCAGCTTAGTAGCGGGGGGGCACGCCTACGAGCAGTACTTC CASSLVAGGHAYEQYF
. TRBD1 TRBJ1-4 TRBV5-1 TGCGCCAGCAATCCGGGACAGGGGGAAAAACTGTTTTTT CASNPGQGEKLFF
. TRBD2 TRBJ2-5 TRBV3-1/TRBV3-2 TGTGCCAGCAGCCTAGGGAGGGGAGGGACCCAGTACTTC CASSLGRGGTQYF
. . TRBJ2-5 TRBV5-1 TGCGCCAGCAGCTTGGGAGGTCGCGGGGTCCAAGAGACCCAGTACTTC CASSLGGRGVQETQYF
few . TRBJ1-2 TRBV10-2 TGCGCCAGCAGCCTACAGGGCCGGGGCTACACCTTC CASSLQGRGYTF
once TRBD2 TRBJ2-7 TRBV5-1 TGCGCCAGCAGCTCGCGGGGGAGCTCCTACGAGCAGTACTTC CASSSRGSSYEQYF
. TRBD1 TRBJ1-5 TRBV2 TGTGCCAGCAGCGAACAGGGGGCCCTCGGGCAGCCCCAGCATTTT CASSEQGALGQPQHF
. . TRBJ2-1 TRBV30 TGTGCTTCTGACTCAATCTACGACAATGAGCAGTTCTTC CASDSIYDNEQFF
once . TRBJ2-7 TRBV27 TGTGCCAGCAGCCAGGACAGCTCCTACGAGCAGTACTTC CASSQDSSYEQYF